This TCR beta chain stems from a study of blood T cell repertoires in COVID-19. The overall study: The United States, Italy and Spain supplied acute and convalescent COVID-19 samples. PBMCs, B-cell-depleted T cells, or T cells provided the cDNA or gDNA that made up the material.

The table came from immunoSEQ multiplex PCR; TCRdb's copy has only in-frame clones and leaves some out. The table shows approximately 85,000 clones, with roughly 89% occurring only once. Trimming removed 3 bases from V and 4 bases from J, with 9 bases in between. The CDR3 covers 13 residues. Germline V CDR1 and CDR2: SGHVS, FQNEAQ. The receptor was derived from a man aged 45-65 years with acute or convalescent COVID-19. Specimen: peripheral blood. The V gene is TRBV7-8, the J gene TRBJ1-1; D is perhaps TRBD1 (6 bases). The CDR3 DNA reads TGTGCCAGCAGCTTGCGGGGGCCCACTGAAGCTTTCTTT. As protein: CASSLRGPTEAFF. Full variable domain (outside the CDR3, taken from reference TRBV7-8 and TRBJ1-1): GAGVSQSPRYKVAKRGQDVALRCDPISGHVSLFWYQQALGQGPEFLTYFQNEAQLDKSGLPSDRFFAERPEGSVSTLKIQRTQQEDSAVYLCASSLRGPTEAFFGQGTRLTVV.